The text below deals with one TCR beta chain. This receptor's antigen is unknown. There are no base qualities to consult, and no much larger clone falls within one base. RNA was extracted using the RNeasy kit, and roughly 0.45 to 1 microgram was reverse transcribed with random hexamers. The immunoSEQ multiplex PCR assay, covering 54 Vbeta and 13 Jbeta segments, was used to amplify TCR beta CDR3 regions. Bias from PCR amplification was corrected by using a synthetic template baseline for primer optimization and for computational correction. Per the original workflow: Reads were annotated to V, D and J genes according to IMGT and were analyzed with immunoSEQ Analyzer, with only productive sequences retained. Clonality was calculated as one minus the Shannon entropy normalized by log2 of the number of productive unique sequences. Public and private clones were assessed among the 100 most prevalent clones of each patient and control. Clones were defined as Susac-specific if absent from the healthy and MS cohorts, from approximately 1,100 published viral clones and from other ImmuneACCESS disease sequences. TCRdb's own reprocessing of the public reads used fastp at Q25 and MiXCR and kept productive beta chains. CDR3 protein duplicates are merged, each entry listing the most common genes and DNA. These V and J calls rely on TCRdb rather than the paper's analysis. For this sample the table gives around 150,000 distinct CDR3 sequences, of which 90% to 95% were detected only once. The ten largest clonotypes hold over 0.12% of the sample.

High-throughput TCR beta sequencing profiled peripheral blood CD8+ and CD4+ T cells from healthy donors, Susac syndrome patients and multiple sclerosis patients. The healthy donors served as controls matched for age and sex. Bulk CD8+ and CD4+ T cells were purified by magnetic negative isolation, while CD8+ TEMRA cells were enriched using FACS. Blood was collected in EDTA tubes and processed within 24 hours, with PBMCs isolated through density gradient centrifugation. PBMCs intended for TCR sequencing were frozen in liquid nitrogen and were later thawed in a 37 degrees C water bath. Purity of sorted or isolated CD4+, CD8+ and CD8+ TEMRA cells was at least 90%. The V end gives up 5 bases and the J end 8 bases, leaving 9 bases in the junction not matched to a gene. From the cysteine through the phenylalanine, the CDR3 covers 16 amino acids. This entry keeps only the CDR3 DNA: 48 bases, framed from base 1. The germline V gene specifies MDHEN as CDR1 and SYDVKM as CDR2.

The sample comes from a study of CD8 T cells in Susac syndrome (dated by TCRdb to the late 2010s). About the full investigation: Whether CD8+ T cell activation and differentiation in Susac syndrome was antigen driven was tested using repertoire sequencing.

On the study overall, not on this receptor specifically: The number of individuals in the TCR sequencing and HLA analysis was acknowledged as relatively small.

The sequence came from a human donor in good health. Recombination linked TRBV28 to TRBJ1-6; 10 bases in the middle match TRBD1. Source material: CD4+ T cells from PBMCs. The nucleotide sequence is TGTGCCAGCAGTGGGGGACAGGGGTCATTAGATTCACCCCTCCACTTT. Translated, this is CASSGGQGSLDSPLHF.